This T cell receptor (beta chain) was obtained from a study of molecular identifiers for immune sequencing clone quantification. Whole-study results and caveats: Clones above 20 RNA copies held over 98% of effector molecules, under 1% in naive cells.

As for this clonotype: Its antigen is unknown.

Germline CDR1 is LGHNT and CDR2 is FRNRAP. The V end lost 0 bases, the J end lost 0 bases, and 9 bases lay between the germline ends. The CDR3 consists of 15 residues. TCRdb itself ran the PCR reads through MiXCR, one entry per CDR3 protein. The repertoire consists of some 590,000 distinct CDR3 sequences, with roughly 25% occurring once and the leading ten covering about 0.84%. The receptor comes from a human donor in good health. Some libraries in this study had Jurkat cell RNA spiked in. The gene calls are TRBV12-5 and TRBJ2-7; D gene ambiguous. The material sequenced was naive CD8+ T cells from blood, with Jurkat cell RNA spiked in. Subset noted: FACS-sorted CD8+CD4-CCR7+CD45RA+ naive T cells. Here the CDR3 DNA reads TGTGCTAGTGGTTTGGTAGGGCCGGCCTCCTACGAGCAGTACTTC. Protein sequence: CASGLVGPASYEQYF.